The following is a T cell receptor (beta chain) sequence with its context. This entry is derived from a study of CD8 T cells in Susac syndrome. The CDR3 loop spans 17 amino acids. Trimming at V came to 6 bases and at J to 5 bases, leaving 12 bases not matched to a gene. In germline, CDR1 is SNHLY, CDR2 FYNNEI. The RNA input was roughly 0.45 to 1 ug, and it was reverse transcribed with random hexamers. TCRdb itself ran the immunoSEQ multiplex PCR reads through MiXCR, one entry per CDR3 protein. The top ten hold approximately 0.082% of the sample, which has under 200,000 distinct CDR3 sequences, around 92% seen once.

Source material: CD4+ T cells from PBMCs. The chain joins TRBV2 to TRBJ2-3; 12 positions match TRBD2. The origin of this receptor is a human donor in good health. The DNA of the CDR3 is TGTGCCAGCAGCTCACCTGCTAGCGGGAGGGGCGGAGATACGCAGTATTTT. Translating gives CASSSPASGRGGDTQYF.